Presented here are 6 T cell receptor beta chains from one specimen sequenced in a study of T cell therapy after organ transplantation. Regarding time point: 4-8 weeks after completion of therapy. The repertoire was sequenced with immunoSEQ multiplex PCR; TCRdb's copy has only in-frame clones and lacks some. The sample has under 3,500 clones; approximately 70% are singletons. Their antigen targets remain unknown. The sample was CD8+ T cells from blood, taken after autologous CMV-specific T cell therapy. These receptors all stem from a human patient who had received a solid organ transplant and had CMV disease. Some T cells may have come from the graft donor.

The chain links TRBV7-6 to TRBJ2-3, with 7 nucleotides matching TRBD1. CDR3 size: 14 residues. With 3 bases clipped from V and 0 bases from J, the junction kept 0 bases outside the gene matches. Germline V gene lookup returns CDR1 SGHVS and CDR2 FNYEAQ. The CDR3 nucleotides are TGTGCCAGCAGCTTGGGACAGAGCACAGATACGCAGTATTTT. It encodes CASSLGQSTDTQYF.

The J gene is TRBJ2-1, the V gene TRBV27, with 12 nucleotides matching TRBD1. The CDR3 totals 15 residues. Germline CDR1 and CDR2: MNHEY and SMNVEV (reference sequence). With 6 bases clipped from V and 9 bases from J, the junction kept 9 bases outside the gene matches. The CDR3 spells CASSPGTGGEFEQFF. In DNA form, the CDR3 reads TGTGCCAGCAGCCCAGGGACAGGGGGCGAGTTTGAGCAGTTCTTC.

As DNA, the CDR3 is TGTGCCAGCAGTTACCAAGGCAGGGTCCAAGAGACCCAGTACTTC. It yields the protein CASSYQGRVQETQYF. The chain carries TRBV6-5 and TRBJ2-5; D possibly corresponds to TRBD1 (5 bases). In germline, CDR1 is MNHEY, CDR2 SVGAGI. V was clipped by 2 bases and J by 1 base, with 11 bases between them. The CDR3 is 15 amino acids.

The sample holds a few counts of this clone. The rearrangement uses TRBV5-4 and TRBJ2-7; D gene uncertain. CDR1 is SGHNT, CDR2 YYREEE, per germline (reference sequence). Trimming took 4 bases from V and 6 from J, leaving 17 bases between them. The CDR3 sequence is 14 residues long. The chain's CDR3 is CASSQLNEGLEQYF. The CDR3 bases are TGTGCCAGCAGCCAACTAAATGAAGGGCTCGAGCAGTACTTC.

This clone turned up a few times. This chain joins TRBV30 and TRBJ2-1; D is uncertain. CDR1 is GTSNPN, CDR2 SVGIG, per germline (reference sequence). Between the trimmed V and J ends, which lost 2 bases and 8 bases, there was a span of 4 bases. The CDR3 runs 10 residues. Written as DNA, the CDR3 is TGTGCCTGGAGTTACCATGAGCAGTTCTTC. This encodes CAWSYHEQFF.

The chain is built from TRBV27 and TRBJ2-3; no reliable D call. V was pared by 5 bases and J by 8 bases, with 17 bases between. CDR1 is MNHEY and CDR2 is SMNVEV in the germline V gene (reference sequence). The CDR3 has 14 amino acids. The CDR3 spells CASSPEGFLSTQYF. The CDR3 DNA sequence: TGTGCCAGCAGTCCGGAAGGGTTTTTGAGTACGCAGTATTTT.